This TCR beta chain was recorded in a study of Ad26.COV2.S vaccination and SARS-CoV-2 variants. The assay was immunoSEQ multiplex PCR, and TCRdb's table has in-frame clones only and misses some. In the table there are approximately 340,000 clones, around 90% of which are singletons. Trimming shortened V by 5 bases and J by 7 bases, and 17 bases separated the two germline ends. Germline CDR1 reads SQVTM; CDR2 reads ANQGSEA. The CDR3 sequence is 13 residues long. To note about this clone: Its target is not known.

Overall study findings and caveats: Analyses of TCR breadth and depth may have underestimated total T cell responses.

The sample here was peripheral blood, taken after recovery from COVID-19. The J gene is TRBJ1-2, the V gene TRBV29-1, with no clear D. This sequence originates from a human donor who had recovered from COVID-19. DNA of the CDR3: TGCAGCGTTCGCTCCTTCTCCTTAACTGGCTACACCTTC. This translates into CSVRSFSLTGYTF.